What follows are 12 T cell receptor beta chains derived from one specimen sequenced in a study of blood T cell repertoires in COVID-19. Clones were sequenced by immunoSEQ multiplex PCR, and TCRdb holds only the in-frame ones, with some missing. Of hundreds of thousands of clones listed, about nine tenths are singletons. Sequencing was performed on peripheral blood. Receptors originate from a woman under 30 with acute or convalescent COVID-19.

The chain employs TRBV5-6 and TRBJ1-1, with 9 bases fitting TRBD1. J was trimmed by 10 bases and V by 0 bases; bases with no gene match: 7. The germline V gene has CDR1 SGHDT and CDR2 YYEEEE. CDR3 length equals 14 residues. CDR3 nucleotides: TGTGCCAGCAGCTTGGGGACAGGGGTTTCGTTAGCTTTCTTT. Translating gives CASSLGTGVSLAFF.

The chain is built from TRBV11-1 and TRBJ1-6; no definite D call. The V end was cut by 7 bases, the J end by 9 bases, with 13 bases between. CDR1 SGHAT and CDR2 FQDESV come from the germline V gene (reference sequence). CDR3 length equals 13 residues. The CDR3 DNA reads as TGTGCCAGCACCCCCGCGGGCAGTTCACCCCTCCACTTT. Translation gives CASTPAGSSPLHF.

The rearrangement uses TRBV2 and TRBJ2-5; the match to TRBD2 covers 13 bases. The CDR3 covers 17 residues. V gave up 4 bases and J gave up 5 bases; unmatched junction bases: 10. Germline CDR1 and CDR2: SNHLY and FYNNEI. This chain's CDR3 is CASSGLAGGPRGETQYF. CDR3 nucleotides: TGTGCCAGCAGTGGACTAGCGGGGGGCCCGCGGGGGGAGACCCAGTACTTC.

This clone was observed a single time. The chain employs TRBV7-9 and TRBJ1-1; 7 positions match TRBD1. The trim removed 2 bases at V and 1 base at J, leaving 4 bases unmatched. The V gene's germline CDR1 is SEHNR and CDR2 FQNEAQ (reference sequence). The length of the CDR3 is 15 residues. CDR3 nucleotide sequence: TGTGCCAGCAGCTTACCAGGGACAGAGAACACTGAAGCTTTCTTT. It yields the protein CASSLPGTENTEAFF.

V gene TRBV24-1 combines with J gene TRBJ2-6; tentatively, D is TRBD1 (6 bases). CDR1 is KGHDR and CDR2 is SFDVKD in the germline V gene. Between the trimmed V and J ends, which lost 9 bases and 2 bases, there was a span of 13 bases. The CDR3 consists of 15 residues. The CDR3 here is CATAHRAPGANVLTF. The CDR3 DNA is TGTGCCACCGCGCACAGGGCCCCTGGGGCCAACGTCCTGACTTTC.

The V gene is TRBV6-5, the J gene TRBJ2-7; 8 bases match TRBD2. Unmatched junction bases numbered 8, after V lost 6 bases and J lost 7 bases. Germline CDR1 is MNHEY and CDR2 is SVGAGI. The CDR3 length is 13 residues. As DNA, the CDR3 is TGTGCCAGCAGCCCCCACGGGGGGGGAGAGCAGTACTTC. It specifies CASSPHGGGEQYF.

CDR3 nucleotides: TGTGCCAGCAGCTACCAGACAGGGCTAAATAAGCAGTTCTTC. Translated, it gives CASSYQTGLNKQFF. The chain uses TRBV11-2 and TRBJ2-1, with TRBD1 identical over 7 bases. The length of the CDR3 is 14 residues. V was pared by 4 bases and J by 11 bases, with 11 bases of the junction left unmatched. CDR1 and CDR2 from the germline V gene are SGHAT and FQNNGV.

The genes are TRBV13 and TRBJ2-1; 7 nucleotides align to TRBD1. After removal of 2 bases from V and 5 bases from J, the junction contained 6 bases not matched to a gene. This CDR3 comprises 15 residues. Per germline, CDR1 PRHDT and CDR2 FYEKMQ (reference sequence). For the CDR3, the DNA is TGTGCCAGCAGCTTACTCCGGGACAGACACAATGAGCAGTTCTTC. Encoded protein: CASSLLRDRHNEQFF. Combining the CDR3 with reference TRBV13 and TRBJ2-1 gives the whole variable domain AAGVIQSPRHLIKEKRETATLKCYPIPRHDTVYWYQQGPGQDPQFLISFYEKMQSDKGSIPDRFSAQQFSDYHSELNMSSLELGDSALYFCASSLLRDRHNEQFFGPGTRLTVL.

The rearrangement uses TRBV21-1 and TRBJ2-7; no DNA check was done on the table's D call, TRBD1. TRBV21-1 is a recognized pseudogene. The CDR3 totals 16 residues. CDR3 DNA sequence: TGTGCCAGCAGCAAAAGGTTGCGACAGGGGACCTACGAGCAGTACTTC. Protein product: CASSKRLRQGTYEQYF.

This rearrangement joins TRBV14 to TRBJ2-7, with 13 bases matching TRBD2. After removal of 6 bases from V and 3 bases from J, the junction contained 2 bases not matched to a gene. This CDR3 is built from 14 residues. From germline, CDR1 is SGHDN and CDR2 FVKESK. The CDR3 region has the DNA TGTGCCAGCAGAGGGACTAGCGGGGACTACGAGCAGTACTTC. Amino acid sequence: CASRGTSGDYEQYF.

This chain connects TRBV19 to TRBJ1-3, with a tentative D call TRBD1 (5 bases). V was cut by 5 bases and J by 5 bases, with 13 bases left in between. The germline V gene encodes CDR1 LNHDA and CDR2 SQIVND (reference sequence). CDR3 length: 14 amino acids. The CDR3 DNA reads as TGTGCCAGTAGTCCCGGACCAGGGAGAAACACCATATATTTT. This codes for CASSPGPGRNTIYF.

This clone was seen once. This chain links TRBV30 with TRBJ1-1; D uncertain. The germline V gene encodes CDR1 GTSNPN and CDR2 SVGIG (reference sequence). Trimming shortened V by 4 bases and J by 1 base, and 16 bases separated the two germline ends. This CDR3 region has 15 residues. This CDR3 is CAWMEDELRNTEAFF. CDR3 in DNA: TGTGCCTGGATGGAGGATGAGCTGAGGAACACTGAAGCTTTCTTT.